This is a list of T cell receptor beta chains from one sample in a study of vaccination effects on CD4 cells after COVID-19. These receptors have no identified antigens. Method: immunoSEQ multiplex PCR; TCRdb's copy keeps in-frame clones and lacks some. Here the sample spans approximately 60,000 clones, about two thirds being singletons. The starting material was CD4+ T cells from PBMCs cultured without peptide, obtained before COVID-19 vaccination. The receptors come from a human donor who had a prior SARS-CoV-2 infection. CDR3s include the opening cysteine and the closing phenylalanine or tryptophan. D genes are given only for firm matches. The listing skips clone size in some rows; elsewhere it reads once, few, many or a size class.

V gene	J gene	clone size	D gene	CDR3 DNA	CDR3 protein
TRBV4-2	TRBJ2-1	NA	TRBD2	TGTGCCAGCAGCCAAGTTGCGTCAGCTCCCGGACTAGCGGGAGGGATAACATACAATGAGCAGTTCTTC	CASSQVASAPGLAGGITYNEQFF
TRBV28	TRBJ1-5	NA	NA	TGTGCCAGCAGTTTATGGCAACGGCCCCAGCATTTT	CASSLWQRPQHF
TRBV4-2	TRBJ2-5	NA	TRBD1	TGTGCCAGCAGCCACCCAGGGGGCGGAGGGACCCAGTACTTC	CASSHPGGGGTQYF
TRBV19	TRBJ2-7	NA	NA	TGTGCCAGTAGTATAGCGGCCTGGACCGAGCAGTACTTC	CASSIAAWTEQYF
TRBV11-2	TRBJ2-5	NA	NA	TGTGCCAGCAGCTTTAGGACGGTCCAAGAGACCCAGTACTTC	CASSFRTVQETQYF
TRBV30	TRBJ2-2	NA	NA	TGTGCCTGGAGTGTTGGAGGGACCGGGGAGCTGTTTTTT	CAWSVGGTGELFF
TRBV6-5	TRBJ1-2	NA	TRBD1	TGTGCCAGCAGCCTGACAGGGGGCTCTTATGGCTACACCTTC	CASSLTGGSYGYTF
TRBV6-5	TRBJ1-4	few	TRBD1	TGTGCCAGCAGCATTCAGGGGGGGGGCTATGAAAAACTGTTTTTT	CASSIQGGGYEKLFF
TRBV5-1	TRBJ2-6	NA	NA	TGCGCCAGCAGCCACGGGACAGGGGCCAACGTCCTGACTTTC	CASSHGTGANVLTF
TRBV7-2	TRBJ1-1	few	NA	TGTGCCAGCAGCTTAGCTCCGGCGGGCATGAACACTGAAGCTTTCTTT	CASSLAPAGMNTEAFF
TRBV10-2	TRBJ1-4	NA	NA	TGCGCCAGCAGTGAGTCGGAATCTTCAACTAATGAAAAACTGTTTTTT	CASSESESSTNEKLFF
TRBV27	TRBJ1-2	NA	NA	TGTGCCAGCAGTCCGAGGACGGCTTATGGCTACACCTTC	CASSPRTAYGYTF
TRBV25-1	TRBJ2-2	NA	TRBD1	TGTGCCAGCAGTGATGAACGGACAGGGGGGACCGGGGAGCTGTTTTTT	CASSDERTGGTGELFF
TRBV6-5	TRBJ2-5	NA	TRBD1	TGTGCCAGCAGTCGGACAGGGTTGGATGAGACCCAGTACTTC	CASSRTGLDETQYF
TRBV7-6	TRBJ2-2	NA	NA	TGTGCCAGCAGCTTAGCGGGGGCAGGGCCCGGGGAGCTGTTTTTT	CASSLAGAGPGELFF
TRBV3-1/TRBV3-2	TRBJ1-4	few	NA	TGTGCCAGCAGTCCGATGGGAGGGATTTTCGAAAAACTGTTTTTT	CASSPMGGIFEKLFF
TRBV6-5	TRBJ2-5	NA	NA	TGTGCCAGCAGGATAAGGGTGGGTGAGACCCAGTACTTC	CASRIRVGETQYF
TRBV6-5	TRBJ1-4	NA	NA	TGTGCCAGCAGTCACCGCGGGCTAGCTAATGAAAAACTGTTTTTT	CASSHRGLANEKLFF
TRBV11-3	TRBJ2-5	few	TRBD1	TGTGCCAGCAGCTTAGGGGGCTGGGGGACAGGGGAAGAGACCCAGTACTTC	CASSLGGWGTGEETQYF
TRBV6-1	TRBJ1-1	NA	NA	TGTGCCAGCAGTGAAGTAGGGGCTTCGGACACTGAAGCTTTCTTT	CASSEVGASDTEAFF
TRBV11-2	TRBJ1-6	NA	TRBD1	TGTGCCAGCAGCGAGGACAGGAAAGCTGTCGGGAATTCACCCCTCCACTTT	CASSEDRKAVGNSPLHF
TRBV24-1	TRBJ2-1	NA	NA	TGTGCCACCAGTGATTTTAGCGCGCCTAGCTCCTACAATGAGCAGTTCTTC	CATSDFSAPSSYNEQFF
TRBV6-6	TRBJ1-5	once	NA	TGTGCCAGCACCGAGCGGGTAGACCCCAGTCAGCCCCAGCATTTT	CASTERVDPSQPQHF
TRBV12-3/TRBV12-4	TRBJ1-1	once	NA	TGTGCCAGCAGTCCTCCGGGTAGGACTGAAGCTTTCTTT	CASSPPGRTEAFF
TRBV18	TRBJ1-2	few	NA	TGTGCCAGCTCACCACAGCGGGAATCGGATGGCTACACCTTC	CASSPQRESDGYTF
TRBV4-2	TRBJ1-2	few	NA	TGTGCCAGCAGCCGCCTTTTGGGGATTGACTATGGCTACACCTTC	CASSRLLGIDYGYTF
TRBV5-1	TRBJ2-7	NA	TRBD1	TGCGCCAGCAGCCTCCTCGGGACAGGGGACTCCTACGAGCAGTACTTC	CASSLLGTGDSYEQYF
TRBV18	TRBJ1-2	NA	NA	TGTGCCAGCTCACCACCGAACGGGTATGGCTACACCTTC	CASSPPNGYGYTF
TRBV5-4	TRBJ2-7	few	TRBD1	TGTGCCAGCAGAAAGGACAGGGGGCGCGAGCAGTACTTC	CASRKDRGREQYF
TRBV2	TRBJ2-7	NA	NA	TGTGCCAGCAGCGCCCGATTTGGAGGGGGGAACTACGAGCAGTACTTC	CASSARFGGGNYEQYF
TRBV30	TRBJ1-2	NA	NA	TGTGCCTGGAGTGTTCTCTATGGCTACACCTTC	CAWSVLYGYTF
TRBV6-2/TRBV6-3	TRBJ1-2	NA	NA	TGTGCCAGCAGTTCTAACCCCGACGGGAATGGCTACACCTTC	CASSSNPDGNGYTF
TRBV5-4	TRBJ1-2	NA	TRBD1	TGTGCCAGCAGCTTGGAGACAGGGGGCCGTGGCTACACCTTC	CASSLETGGRGYTF
TRBV7-2	TRBJ1-5	medium-sized	TRBD1	TGTGCCAGCAGCGCAGGGGGGGAATATCAGCCCCAGCATTTT	CASSAGGEYQPQHF
TRBV5-1	TRBJ2-5	NA	NA	TGCGCCAGCAGCTTCTCGGCCCAAGAGACCCAGTACTTC	CASSFSAQETQYF
TRBV12-3/TRBV12-4	TRBJ2-7	NA	NA	TGTGCCAGCTCCTACAGGGACGAGCAGTACTTC	CASSYRDEQYF
TRBV5-4	TRBJ2-5	NA	NA	TGTGCCAGCAGCTCCCCCCAGACGGGAGAGACCCAGTACTTC	CASSSPQTGETQYF
TRBV4-2	TRBJ1-4	once	NA	TGTGCCAGCAGCCAATCCCAAGGGCAGACAGATGAAAAACTGTTTTTT	CASSQSQGQTDEKLFF
TRBV25-1	TRBJ1-1	NA	NA	TGTGCCAGCAGTACAAAAGGCGGAGCGCCCGAGGCCGGCACTGAAGCTTTCTTT	CASSTKGGAPEAGTEAFF
TRBV11-2	TRBJ2-1	NA	TRBD2	TGTGCCAGCAGCCGTAGGATACTAGCGGGGGTGAGGAATGAGCAGTTCTTC	CASSRRILAGVRNEQFF
TRBV6-5	TRBJ2-7	NA	NA	TGTGCCAGCAGCCTCGGTGGTTGGGGCTACGAGCAGTACTTC	CASSLGGWGYEQYF
TRBV29-1	TRBJ1-1	few	TRBD1	TGCAGCGTTACCGGACAGGTGAACACTGAAGCTTTCTTT	CSVTGQVNTEAFF
TRBV30	TRBJ2-1	NA	NA	TGTGCCTGGAGTGTCGGCGGGGCCTACAATGAGCAGTTCTTC	CAWSVGGAYNEQFF
TRBV7-2	TRBJ1-2	NA	NA	TGTGCCAGCAGCCTAGTAGGAACAGGGTCCGCTACTGGCTACACCTTC	CASSLVGTGSATGYTF
TRBV2	TRBJ1-1	NA	TRBD1	TGTGCCAGCAGTGAACGCCCGGGACAGGGGTTCATGAACACTGAAGCTTTCTTT	CASSERPGQGFMNTEAFF
TRBV5-1	TRBJ2-5	once	NA	TGCGCCAGCAGCTTAGGACAGAGCCAAGAGACCCAGTACTTC	CASSLGQSQETQYF
TRBV18	TRBJ2-7	once	TRBD2	TGTGCCAGCTCCCCTAAGACTAGCGGGGGGTCTATCTACGAGCAGTACTTC	CASSPKTSGGSIYEQYF
TRBV9	TRBJ2-7	NA	NA	TGTGCCAGCAGCCCCCACCGGGGGCAAACCTACGAGCAGTACTTC	CASSPHRGQTYEQYF
TRBV7-2	TRBJ2-7	NA	TRBD2	TGTGCCAGCAGCCAAAGCGGGAGGGACTACGAGCAGTACTTC	CASSQSGRDYEQYF
TRBV30	TRBJ2-1	NA	TRBD2	TGTGCCTGGAGCGACGGACTAGCGGGAGTGAATGAGCAGTTCTTC	CAWSDGLAGVNEQFF
TRBV5-6	TRBJ2-7	NA	TRBD2	TGTGCCAGCAGCTTGGGGCTAGCGGGGGGGTTGCAGTACTTC	CASSLGLAGGLQYF
TRBV23-1	TRBJ1-3	NA	TRBD1	TGCGCCAGCAGTTCTTCTGGGGACAGTGGTTTCACCTCTGGAAACACCATATATTTT	CASSSSGDSGFTSGNTIYF
TRBV6-6	TRBJ1-4	NA	TRBD1	TGTGCCAGCAGTCAACCGGGACAGGGTTCGGAAAAACTGTTTTTT	CASSQPGQGSEKLFF
TRBV12-3/TRBV12-4	TRBJ1-2	few	NA	TGTGCCAGCAGCTATACTCAGACCTATGGCTACACCTTC	CASSYTQTYGYTF
TRBV4-2	TRBJ2-3	NA	TRBD1	TGTGCCAGCAGCCACGAAAGACAGGGGGCAGGAGATACGCAGTATTTT	CASSHERQGAGDTQYF